The 19 T cell receptor beta chains in this list originate from one sample, sequenced in a study of beta chain features in type 1 diabetes. General observations from the study: TCRB CDR3s were moderately but significantly shorter in Type 1 diabetes patients in all four CD4+ subsets.

What these receptors recognize is not known. Of the isolated RNA, all was reverse transcribed, and so the sequenced material was expressed TCRB transcripts. Clones were read by immunoSEQ multiplex PCR, and TCRdb kept only the in-frame ones, dropping some. Among about 390,000 clones listed, over 9% were seen once. Sequencing was performed on central memory CD4+ T cells from blood. These TCRs come from a young man with type 1 diabetes.

Of note for this clone: This may be a read error: a much more frequent sequence differs by one nucleotide. The chain joins TRBV7-8 to TRBJ2-3, with D uncertain. Germline V gene lookup returns CDR1 SGHVS and CDR2 FQNEAQ. The CDR3 sequence is 13 residues long. Trimming removed 1 base from V and 0 bases from J, with 2 bases in between. CDR3 DNA: TGTGCCAGCAGCTTAGAGAGCACAGATACGCAGTATTTT. Residues: CASSLESTDTQYF.

This clone has just a few counts. The V gene is TRBV29-1, the J gene TRBJ2-3; TRBD2 aligns across 7 bases. Germline CDR1 and CDR2: SQVTM and ANQGSEA. The CDR3 runs 16 residues. V lost 5 bases and J lost 0; bases outside the gene matches: 11. CDR3 DNA: TGCAGCGTTCTAGGCGGGAGAGGTTGGAGCACAGATACGCAGTATTTT. As protein: CSVLGGRGWSTDTQYF.

In its sample, this clone was seen many times. This chain joins TRBV7-9 and TRBJ2-4, with D possibly matching TRBD1 (6 bases). With 7 bases removed from V and 4 bases from J, the gap between germline ends came to 14 bases. CDR3 length: 14 residues. The germline V gene encodes CDR1 SEHNR and CDR2 FQNEAQ (reference sequence). The chain's CDR3 is CASTTGQLKNIQYF. The CDR3 nucleotides are TGTGCCAGCACCACGGGACAATTGAAAAACATTCAGTACTTC.

CDR3 region: CASSLSSGPAYEQYF. The CDR3 DNA follows: TGTGCCAGCAGCTTGAGTAGCGGGCCCGCCTACGAGCAGTACTTC. The rearrangement joins TRBV5-8 to TRBJ2-7; 7 bases are shared with TRBD2. The CDR3 covers 15 residues. Trimming at V came to 1 base and at J to 2 bases, leaving 6 bases not matched to a gene. Germline assignment: CDR1 SGHTS and CDR2 YDEGEE.

This clone was seen more than once but under ten times. The rearrangement links TRBV28 to TRBJ1-2; D gene unclear. Germline V CDR1 and CDR2: MDHEN, SYDVKM. The CDR3 runs 10 residues. V lost 5 bases and J lost 7, with 5 bases in between. The CDR3 loop reads CASSQSGYTF. The CDR3 coding sequence is TGTGCCAGCAGTCAGAGTGGCTACACCTTC.

V gene TRBV18 combines with J gene TRBJ2-6; 8 bases fit TRBD2. Germline V gene lookup returns CDR1 KGHSH and CDR2 LQKENI. Trimming at V came to 0 bases and at J to 3 bases, leaving 1 base not matched to a gene. The CDR3 loop spans 16 amino acids. The CDR3 protein is CASSPPAGGGANVLTF. DNA of the CDR3: TGTGCCAGCTCACCACCGGCGGGGGGTGGGGCCAACGTCCTGACTTTC.

This chain connects TRBV30 to TRBJ2-5; D tentatively fits TRBD1 or TRBD2 (5 bases each). The CDR3 covers 13 residues. Germline V gives CDR1 GTSNPN, CDR2 SVGIG (reference sequence). Trimming shortened V by 1 base and J by 2 bases, and 8 bases separated the two germline ends. As DNA, the CDR3 is TGTGCCTGGAGTGCGGGACCTCAAGAGACCCAGTACTTC. This translates into CAWSAGPQETQYF.

This clone was detected a few times. The chain carries TRBV7-2 and TRBJ1-1; D is ambiguous. V was clipped by 1 base and J by 0 bases, with 9 bases between them. Germline CDR1 reads SGHTA; CDR2 reads FQGNSA. CDR3 length: 15 amino acids. As DNA, the CDR3 is TGTGCCAGCAGCTTAGTCGGGCAGATGAACACTGAAGCTTTCTTT. It yields the protein CASSLVGQMNTEAFF.

This chain links TRBV9 with TRBJ2-7; D may correspond to TRBD1 or TRBD2 (5 bases each). Germline lookup yields CDR1 SGDLS and CDR2 YYNGEE. The V gene lost 0 bases and the J gene lost 3 bases, with 13 bases spanning the gap. The CDR3 runs to 15 residues. Here the CDR3 reads CASSVDEGRFYEQYF. The CDR3 region has the DNA TGTGCCAGCAGCGTAGACGAGGGGCGATTCTACGAGCAGTACTTC.

In this sample, this clone turned up a few times. This chain uses TRBV5-1 with TRBJ2-1; 9 nucleotides match TRBD2. The CDR3 runs 17 residues. Germline loops: CDR1 SGHRS, CDR2 YFSETQ. V trimming: 0 bases; J trimming: 6 bases; junction bases outside the gene matches: 10. The CDR3 protein is CASSLVLSGSNSNEQFF. The CDR3 DNA is TGCGCCAGCAGCTTGGTACTTAGCGGGAGTAATAGCAATGAGCAGTTCTTC.

Only a few counts were recorded for this clone. V is TRBV5-1 and J is TRBJ2-5; D might be TRBD1 (5 bases). In germline, CDR1 is SGHRS, CDR2 YFSETQ. The CDR3 is made up of 13 amino acids. V lost 2 bases, J lost 1 base, and 6 bases lay in between. DNA for the CDR3: TGCGCCAGCAGCTTACAGGCCCAAGAGACCCAGTACTTC. This sequence encodes CASSLQAQETQYF.

This clone was seen only a few times. The rearrangement links TRBV15 to TRBJ1-5; D is perhaps TRBD1 (5 bases). Trimming shortened V by 3 bases and J by 2 bases, and 17 bases separated the two germline ends. The CDR3 contains 17 residues. Looked up from germline, CDR1 is LNHNV and CDR2 is YYDKDF (reference sequence). CDR3 bases: TGTGCCACCAGCAGGTACTCAGGGAGGGAAGGCAATCAGCCCCAGCATTTT. It yields the protein CATSRYSGREGNQPQHF. The entire variable domain, with the rest obtained from reference TRBV15 and TRBJ1-5, is as follows: DAMVIQNPRYQVTQFGKPVTLSCSQTLNHNVMYWYQQKSSQAPKLLFHYYDKDFNNEADTPDNFQSRRPNTSFCFLDIRSPGLGDTAMYLCATSRYSGREGNQPQHFGDGTRLSIL.

This clone was picked up a small number of times. The chain links TRBV27 to TRBJ2-5; D gene uncertain. The germline V gene has CDR1 MNHEY and CDR2 SMNVEV (reference sequence). The V gene lost 5 bases and the J gene lost 2 bases, with 9 bases spanning the gap. The CDR3 is 13 amino acids. In DNA form, the CDR3 reads TGTGCCAGCAGTAGACAAGAACAAGAGACCCAGTACTTC. Translation: CASSRQEQETQYF.

This clone was seen repeatedly, ten times or more. This chain connects TRBV15 to TRBJ2-7; D is unclear. The V end was cut by 6 bases, the J end by 1 base, with 16 bases between. This CDR3 contains 15 residues. CDR1 and CDR2 (germline): LNHNV, YYDKDF (reference sequence). The CDR3 loop is CATSPNSDGSYEQYF. The CDR3 DNA reads as TGTGCCACCAGTCCCAACTCGGACGGATCCTACGAGCAGTACTTC.

As DNA, the CDR3 is TGTGCCAGCCAAAGCGTAGGGGGAGAGACCCAGTACTTC. Its translation: CASQSVGGETQYF. The chain is built from TRBV27 and TRBJ2-5; tentative D call: TRBD1 (6 bases). The CDR3 runs to 13 residues. V lost 8 bases and J 4 bases, leaving 14 bases between the germline ends. The germline CDR1 and CDR2 sequences are MNHEY and SMNVEV (reference sequence).

This clone turned up a few times. The V gene is TRBV5-1, the J gene TRBJ1-2; perhaps TRBD1 as D (5 bases). V lost 0 bases, J lost 4 bases, and 10 bases lay in between. This CDR3 spans 14 amino acids. CDR1 and CDR2 from the germline V gene are SGHRS and YFSETQ. The CDR3 loop is CASSLETAGYGYTF. CDR3 nucleotides: TGCGCCAGCAGCTTGGAGACAGCTGGCTATGGCTACACCTTC.

V gene TRBV18 combines with J gene TRBJ2-3; D unresolved. The CDR3 spans 14 residues. Looked up from germline, CDR1 is KGHSH and CDR2 is LQKENI. With 2 bases removed from V and 2 bases from J, the gap between germline ends came to 8 bases. The CDR3 coding sequence is TGTGCCAGCTCACCATCGCCTTCCACAGATACGCAGTATTTT. Translating gives CASSPSPSTDTQYF.

This clone has more than one count but fewer than ten. The chain uses TRBV18 and TRBJ2-7, with TRBD1 as a possible D gene (7 bases). Per the germline V gene, CDR1 is KGHSH and CDR2 is LQKENI. The CDR3 contains 13 residues. V lost 1 base, J lost 7 bases, and 11 bases lay in between. The CDR3 coding sequence is TGTGCCAGCTCACCACTCAGGGGGGAGGAGCAGTACTTC. It translates to CASSPLRGEEQYF.

This clone was observed at least ten times. CDR3 amino acids: CAISEAASYEQYF. In DNA, the CDR3 is TGTGCCATCAGTGAGGCAGCCTCCTACGAGCAGTACTTC. The rearrangement joins TRBV10-3 to TRBJ2-7; D gene unclear. Germline V gene data show CDR1 as ENHRY and CDR2 as SYGVKD. V was cut by 2 bases and J by 0 bases, with 5 bases left in between. The CDR3 spans 13 residues.